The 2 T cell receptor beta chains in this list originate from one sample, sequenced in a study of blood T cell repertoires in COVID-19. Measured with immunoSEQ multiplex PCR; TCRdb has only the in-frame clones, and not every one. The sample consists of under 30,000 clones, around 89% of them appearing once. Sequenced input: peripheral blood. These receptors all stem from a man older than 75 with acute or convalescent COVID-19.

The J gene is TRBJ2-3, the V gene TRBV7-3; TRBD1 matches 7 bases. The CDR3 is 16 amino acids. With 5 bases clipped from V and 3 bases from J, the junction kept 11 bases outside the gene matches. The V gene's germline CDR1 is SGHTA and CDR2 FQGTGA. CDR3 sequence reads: CASSLSRDRGTDTQYF. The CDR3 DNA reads TGTGCCAGCAGCCTCTCCCGGGACAGAGGAACAGATACGCAGTATTTT.

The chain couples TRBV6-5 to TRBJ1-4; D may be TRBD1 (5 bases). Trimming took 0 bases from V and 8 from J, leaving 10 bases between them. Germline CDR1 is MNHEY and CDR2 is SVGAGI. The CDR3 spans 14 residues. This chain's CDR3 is CASSYSGAEEKLFF. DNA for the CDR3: TGTGCCAGCAGTTACTCAGGGGCAGAGGAAAAACTGTTTTTT.